This TCR beta chain was sequenced for a study of tumor-infiltrating lymphocytes in primary liver carcinoma. With a constant-region primer, TCR beta cDNA was made from 400 to 550 ng of total RNA. Three nested multiplex PCR rounds, a slightly modified ARM-PCR, produced the libraries for TCR beta. Forward primers for TRBV1-TRBV30 and a C-beta reverse primer served the first two PCR rounds, at approximately 10 cycles each. Each CDR3 protein is one row after TCRdb ran MiXCR on the multiplex PCR reads. The sample records 330,000 or so distinct CDR3 sequences, less than 70% being singletons. Unsorted whole blood yielded blood RNA, and germline DNA was extracted as well. Trimming stripped 5 bases from V and 2 bases from J, with 13 bases between. CDR1 is MDHEN, CDR2 SYDVKM, per germline. The CDR3 length is 15 residues.

Sequences were obtained from peripheral blood. The V call is TRBV28, the J call TRBJ1-5; no clear D. The TCR originated in a man aged 40-55 years with primary liver carcinoma and hepatitis B virus infection. In DNA form, the CDR3 reads TGTGCCAGCAGTCCGGCCGGCATTGGCAATCAGCCCCAGCATTTT. It codes for CASSPAGIGNQPQHF.